This TCR beta chain was captured in a study of blood T cell repertoires in COVID-19. Study summary: Acute and convalescent COVID-19 specimens originated in the United States, Italy and Spain. In each case, the material was cDNA or gDNA derived from T cells, B-cell-depleted T cells, or PBMCs.

Trimming shortened V by 3 bases and J by 7 bases, and 13 bases separated the two germline ends. Germline CDR1 and CDR2: SGHTA and FQGNSA. This CDR3 comprises 15 residues. As originally analysed: Amplification from reference gene primers served as the basis for estimated nucleated cell counts. Here immunoSEQ multiplex PCR was the method, and the copy in TCRdb shows in-frame clones only, minus some. V and J calls and clone size are those listed in that table; D and trimming were worked out from the DNA. The table has approximately 70,000 clones, 88% seen once; the top ten hold about 4.6%. The sample taken for sequencing was peripheral blood. The clonotype was recovered from a human donor in a cohort sampled during active COVID-19. This chain joins TRBV7-2 and TRBJ1-6, with TRBD1 as a possible D gene (6 bases). CDR3 sequence reads: CASSFKQGANSPLHF. CDR3 bases: TGTGCCAGCAGCTTTAAACAGGGCGCCAATTCACCCCTCCACTTT.